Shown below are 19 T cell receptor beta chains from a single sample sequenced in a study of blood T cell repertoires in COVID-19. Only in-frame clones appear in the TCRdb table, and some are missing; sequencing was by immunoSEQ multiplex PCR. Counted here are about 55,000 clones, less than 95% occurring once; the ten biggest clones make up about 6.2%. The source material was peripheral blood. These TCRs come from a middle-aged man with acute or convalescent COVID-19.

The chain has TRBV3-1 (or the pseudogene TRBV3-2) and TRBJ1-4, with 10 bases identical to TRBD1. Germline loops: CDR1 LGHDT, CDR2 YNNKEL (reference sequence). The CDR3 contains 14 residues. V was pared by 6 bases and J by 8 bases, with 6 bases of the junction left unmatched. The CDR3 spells CASRRQGAEEKLFF. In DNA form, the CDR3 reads TGTGCCAGCAGGCGACAGGGGGCGGAAGAAAAACTGTTTTTT.

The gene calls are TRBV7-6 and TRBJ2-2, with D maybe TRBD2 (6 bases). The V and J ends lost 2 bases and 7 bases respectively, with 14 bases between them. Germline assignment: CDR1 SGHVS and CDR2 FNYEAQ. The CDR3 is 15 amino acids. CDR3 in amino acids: CASSLRDGGSGELFF. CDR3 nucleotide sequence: TGTGCCAGCAGCTTAAGAGATGGGGGGAGCGGGGAGCTGTTTTTT.

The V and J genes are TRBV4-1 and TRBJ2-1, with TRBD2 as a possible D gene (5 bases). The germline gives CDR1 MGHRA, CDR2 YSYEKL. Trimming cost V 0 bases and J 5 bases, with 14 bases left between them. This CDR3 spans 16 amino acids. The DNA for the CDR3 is TGCGCCAGCAGCCAAGAAATGGGAGCTTTCGACAATGAGCAGTTCTTC. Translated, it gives CASSQEMGAFDNEQFF.

The DNA of the CDR3 is TGTGCCAGCAACCCTCGGGGAAACTATGGCTACACCTTC. Protein sequence: CASNPRGNYGYTF. The J gene is TRBJ1-2, the V gene TRBV25-1; D ambiguous. Per the germline V gene, CDR1 is MGHDK and CDR2 is SYGVNS. The CDR3 contains 13 residues. Trimming pared 7 bases from V and 2 bases from J, leaving 11 bases between.

The CDR3 is CASSARTSSVDTQYF. The CDR3 nucleotides read TGCGCCAGCAGCGCCCGGACTAGCAGTGTAGATACGCAGTATTTT. The chain combines TRBV4-1 with TRBJ2-3, with 8 nucleotides matching TRBD2. Germline loops: CDR1 MGHRA, CDR2 YSYEKL. The length of the CDR3 is 15 residues. J was trimmed by 5 bases and V by 5 bases; bases with no gene match: 9.

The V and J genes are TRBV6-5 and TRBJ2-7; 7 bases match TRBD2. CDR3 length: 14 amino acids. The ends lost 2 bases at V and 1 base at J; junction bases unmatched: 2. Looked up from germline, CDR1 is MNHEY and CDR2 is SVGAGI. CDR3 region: CASSYLGGSYEQYF. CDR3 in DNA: TGTGCCAGCAGTTACCTCGGGGGGTCCTACGAGCAGTACTTC.

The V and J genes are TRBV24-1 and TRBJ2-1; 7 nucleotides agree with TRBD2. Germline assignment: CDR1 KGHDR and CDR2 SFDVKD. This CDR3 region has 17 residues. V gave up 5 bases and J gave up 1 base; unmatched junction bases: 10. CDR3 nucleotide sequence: TGTGCCACCAGTGCAAGATATGGGGGGGGATCCTACAATGAGCAGTTCTTC. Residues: CATSARYGGGSYNEQFF.

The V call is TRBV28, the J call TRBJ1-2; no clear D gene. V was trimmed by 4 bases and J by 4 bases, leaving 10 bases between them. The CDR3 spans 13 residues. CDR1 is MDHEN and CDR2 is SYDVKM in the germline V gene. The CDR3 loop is CASSSGGSYGYTF. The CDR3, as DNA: TGTGCCAGCAGTTCCGGAGGGTCCTATGGCTACACCTTC.

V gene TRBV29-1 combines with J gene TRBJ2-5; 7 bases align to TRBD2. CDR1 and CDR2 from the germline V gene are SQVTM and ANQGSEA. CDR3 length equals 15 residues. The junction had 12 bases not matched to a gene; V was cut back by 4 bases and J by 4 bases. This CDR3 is CSVALAGDRGETQYF. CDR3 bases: TGCAGCGTTGCTCTTGCGGGAGACCGGGGAGAGACCCAGTACTTC.

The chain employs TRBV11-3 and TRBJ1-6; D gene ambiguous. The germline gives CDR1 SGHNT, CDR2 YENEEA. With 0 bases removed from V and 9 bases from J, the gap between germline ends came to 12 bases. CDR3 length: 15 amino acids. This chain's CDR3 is CASSLDPDRGSPLHF. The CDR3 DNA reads TGTGCCAGCAGCTTAGATCCAGATCGGGGTTCACCCCTCCACTTT.

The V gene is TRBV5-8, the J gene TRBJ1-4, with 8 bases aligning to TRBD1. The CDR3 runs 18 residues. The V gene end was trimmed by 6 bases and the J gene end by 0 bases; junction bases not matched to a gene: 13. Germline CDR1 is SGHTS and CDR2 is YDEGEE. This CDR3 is CASKRTGISPSTNEKLFF. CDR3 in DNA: TGTGCCAGCAAACGGACAGGGATAAGTCCCTCAACTAATGAAAAACTGTTTTTT.

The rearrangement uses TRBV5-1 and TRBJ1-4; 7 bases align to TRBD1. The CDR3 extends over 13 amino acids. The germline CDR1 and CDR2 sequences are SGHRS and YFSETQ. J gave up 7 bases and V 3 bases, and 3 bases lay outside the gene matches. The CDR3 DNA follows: TGCGCCAGCAGCTGGGACAGTCTTGAAAAACTGTTTTTT. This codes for CASSWDSLEKLFF.

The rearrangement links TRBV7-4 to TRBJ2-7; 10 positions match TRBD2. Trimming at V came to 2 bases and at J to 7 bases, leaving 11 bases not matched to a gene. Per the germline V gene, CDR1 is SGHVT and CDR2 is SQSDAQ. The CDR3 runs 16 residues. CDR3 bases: TGTGCCAGCAGCTTAAAACGACTAGCGGGCTCTAGTGAGCAGTACTTC. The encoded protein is CASSLKRLAGSSEQYF.

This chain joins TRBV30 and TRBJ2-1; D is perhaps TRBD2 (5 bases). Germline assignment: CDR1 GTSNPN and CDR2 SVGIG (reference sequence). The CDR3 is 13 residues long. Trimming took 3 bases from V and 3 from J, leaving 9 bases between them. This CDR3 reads CAWSFGDYNEQFF. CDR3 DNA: TGTGCCTGGAGCTTCGGGGACTACAATGAGCAGTTCTTC.

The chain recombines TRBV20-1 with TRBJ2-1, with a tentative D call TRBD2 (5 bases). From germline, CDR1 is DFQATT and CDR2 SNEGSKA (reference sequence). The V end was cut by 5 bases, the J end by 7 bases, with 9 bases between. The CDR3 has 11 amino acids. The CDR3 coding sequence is TGCAGTGCTTACAGAGGGAATGAGCAGTTCTTC. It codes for CSAYRGNEQFF.

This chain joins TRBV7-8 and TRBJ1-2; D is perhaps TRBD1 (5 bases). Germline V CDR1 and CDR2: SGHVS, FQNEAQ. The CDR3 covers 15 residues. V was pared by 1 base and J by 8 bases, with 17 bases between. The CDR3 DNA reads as TGTGCCAGCAGCTTAGAGGCCGCAGGGCGGGGAGGCTACACCTTC. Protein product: CASSLEAAGRGGYTF.

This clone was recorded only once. The chain's CDR3 is CASSQGVYSNQPQHF. DNA for the CDR3: TGTGCCAGCAGCCAGGGAGTTTATAGCAATCAGCCCCAGCATTTT. This chain links TRBV3-1 (or the pseudogene TRBV3-2) with TRBJ1-5; no reliable D call. The CDR3 is 15 amino acids. Germline-derived CDR1 and CDR2 are LGHDT and YNNKEL (reference sequence). The germline V and J ends were trimmed by 3 bases and 0 bases, with 9 bases remaining between them.

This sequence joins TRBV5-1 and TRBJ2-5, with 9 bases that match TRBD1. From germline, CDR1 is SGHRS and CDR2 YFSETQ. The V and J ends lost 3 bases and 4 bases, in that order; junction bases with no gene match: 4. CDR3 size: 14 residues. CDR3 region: CASSSGTGRETQYF. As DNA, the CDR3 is TGCGCCAGCAGCTCCGGGACAGGGCGAGAGACCCAGTACTTC.

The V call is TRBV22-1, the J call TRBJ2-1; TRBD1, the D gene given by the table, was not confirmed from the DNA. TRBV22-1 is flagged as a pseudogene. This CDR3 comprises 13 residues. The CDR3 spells CPGSPGQGNEQFF. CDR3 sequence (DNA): TGTCCTGGGAGCCCGGGACAGGGCAATGAGCAGTTCTTC.